The present TCR beta chain was sequenced within a study of blood T cell repertoires in COVID-19. As for the study in general: Researchers got acute and convalescent COVID-19 samples from the United States, Italy and Spain. PBMCs, B-cell-depleted T cells, or T cells were the source of the cDNA or gDNA that made up the material.

In the original processing: Reference gene primer amplification gave nucleated cell count estimates. TCRdb keeps only in-frame clones here, not all; method: immunoSEQ multiplex PCR. V and J calls and clone size are given by that table; D and trimming were obtained from the DNA. The profile shows around 47,000 clones, around 90% of them singletons. J gave up 5 bases and V 5 bases, and 14 bases lay outside the gene matches. CDR1 is SGHAT and CDR2 is FQNNGV in the germline V gene. This CDR3 has 17 amino acids. The TCR comes from a man in his forties or fifties with active COVID-19. Input material: peripheral blood. J is TRBJ2-1 and V is TRBV11-2; 8 bases agree with TRBD2. CDR3 in amino acids: CASSGPTVAGINNEQFF. Written as DNA, the CDR3 is TGTGCCAGCAGCGGCCCGACCGTAGCGGGGATCAACAATGAGCAGTTCTTC.